The clone carrying this TCR beta chain was found many times. Its antigen remains unidentified. CDR1 is LNHNV and CDR2 is YYDKDF in the germline V gene (reference sequence). V lost 0 bases and J 1 base, leaving 7 bases between the germline ends. The CDR3 sequence is 14 residues long. These data are taken from a study of neurological immune-mediated disorders. Broader study findings: The highest TCR clonal expansion occurred in HTLV-1-associated myelopathy; multiple sclerosis fell below healthy controls. Expanded clones shared no identical CDR3 amino acid sequences across subjects, which suggested private TCR-beta repertoires in all groups.

The sample's time point: longitudinal time-point 2. The authors made cDNA by 5'RACE with 10-nucleotide random UMIs. Whenever a sequencing run was performed, it yielded over 200 million TCR-beta sequences from 15-18 subjects. TCRdb called the 5' RACE reads again in MiXCR, with one record for every CDR3 protein. The sample consists of 100,000 or so distinct CDR3 sequences, about 13% of them appearing once. The rearrangement joins TRBV15 to TRBJ2-7, with D hard to call. The clonotype comes from a female donor with HTLV-1-associated myelopathy (HAM/TSP). The sample comprised PBMCs. The CDR3 DNA follows: TGTGCCACCAGCAGAGATGTGGGTTCCTACGAGCAGTACTTC. Its protein is CATSRDVGSYEQYF.